Listed below are T cell receptor beta chains from one sample, sequenced in a study of beta chain features in type 1 diabetes. Using immunoSEQ multiplex PCR, the repertoire was profiled, and TCRdb retains in-frame clones only, with some absent. The sample yields roughly 100,000 clones, around 30% seen once. Sequencing input: central memory CD4+ T cells from blood. The receptor source for this set is a young woman with type 1 diabetes. The CDR3 runs from the conserved cysteine through the conserved F or W. Fields, in order: clone size, D gene, J gene, V gene, CDR3 protein, CDR3 DNA. A D gene is named only where the DNA matches it firmly. For some rows the clone size is stated as once, few or many, or as a class when expanded; others skip it.

clone_size: few; d_call: TRBD1; j_call: TRBJ1-2; v_call: TRBV5-1; cdr3_aa: CASVTGTGNYTF; cdr3_nt: TGCGCCAGCGTCACCGGGACAGGGAACTACACCTTC
clone_size: few; d_call: NA; j_call: TRBJ1-3; v_call: TRBV7-9; cdr3_aa: CASSADSSGNTIYF; cdr3_nt: TGTGCCAGCAGCGCCGACAGCTCTGGAAACACCATATATTTT
clone_size: few; d_call: NA; j_call: TRBJ2-3; v_call: TRBV2; cdr3_aa: CASSGLLSTDTQYF; cdr3_nt: TGTGCCAGCAGTGGACTGCTAAGCACAGATACGCAGTATTTT
clone_size: NA; d_call: TRBD2; j_call: TRBJ2-5; v_call: TRBV11-3; cdr3_aa: CASSVGLAGSFRETQYF; cdr3_nt: TGTGCCAGCAGCGTGGGACTAGCGGGATCGTTCCGAGAGACCCAGTACTTC
clone_size: few; d_call: NA; j_call: TRBJ2-1; v_call: TRBV5-4; cdr3_aa: CASSLSSLEQFF; cdr3_nt: TGTGCCAGCAGCTTGTCGTCTCTTGAGCAGTTCTTC
clone_size: NA; d_call: NA; j_call: TRBJ2-3; v_call: TRBV6-6; cdr3_aa: CASSYGADTDTQYF; cdr3_nt: TGTGCCAGCAGTTACGGGGCGGACACAGATACGCAGTATTTT
clone_size: NA; d_call: NA; j_call: TRBJ1-1; v_call: TRBV4-3; cdr3_aa: CASSQSGNRVSTEAFF; cdr3_nt: TGCGCCAGCAGCCAATCGGGCAACAGGGTTTCGACTGAAGCTTTCTTT
clone_size: few; d_call: NA; j_call: TRBJ2-7; v_call: TRBV7-2; cdr3_aa: CASSRGGIGAYEQYF; cdr3_nt: TGTGCCAGCAGCCGCGGCGGGATAGGCGCGTACGAGCAGTACTTC
clone_size: NA; d_call: TRBD1; j_call: TRBJ1-1; v_call: TRBV28; cdr3_aa: CASSTPGQPSVAFF; cdr3_nt: TGTGCCAGCAGTACACCGGGACAGCCTTCGGTAGCTTTCTTT
clone_size: few; d_call: NA; j_call: TRBJ2-5; v_call: TRBV5-4; cdr3_aa: CASGSENAGETQYF; cdr3_nt: TGTGCCAGCGGCTCGGAAAACGCAGGAGAGACCCAGTACTTC
clone_size: NA; d_call: NA; j_call: TRBJ2-3; v_call: TRBV6-1; cdr3_aa: CASQGITDTQYF; cdr3_nt: TGTGCCAGTCAGGGTATAACAGATACGCAGTATTTT
clone_size: NA; d_call: TRBD2; j_call: TRBJ2-5; v_call: TRBV11-3; cdr3_aa: CASSQTSKETQYF; cdr3_nt: TGTGCCAGCAGCCAGACTAGCAAAGAGACCCAGTACTTC
clone_size: NA; d_call: NA; j_call: TRBJ1-1; v_call: TRBV15; cdr3_aa: CATSRGGGRLTEAFF; cdr3_nt: TGTGCCACCAGCAGGGGAGGGGGAAGGCTCACTGAAGCTTTCTTT
clone_size: NA; d_call: TRBD2; j_call: TRBJ2-1; v_call: TRBV7-9; cdr3_aa: CASSLALLAGGPVWEQFF; cdr3_nt: TGTGCCAGCAGCTTAGCGCTACTAGCGGGAGGGCCCGTGTGGGAGCAGTTCTTC
clone_size: few; d_call: NA; j_call: TRBJ2-1; v_call: TRBV25-1; cdr3_aa: CASTSSNEQFF; cdr3_nt: TGTGCCAGCACATCTAGTAATGAGCAGTTCTTC
clone_size: NA; d_call: NA; j_call: TRBJ1-6; v_call: TRBV6-6; cdr3_aa: CASSSTDLNSPLHF; cdr3_nt: TGTGCCAGCAGTTCCACAGACCTAAATTCACCCCTCCACTTT
clone_size: NA; d_call: TRBD1; j_call: TRBJ1-1; v_call: TRBV12-5; cdr3_aa: CASGLTGGRNTEAFF; cdr3_nt: TGTGCTAGTGGTTTGACAGGGGGTCGGAACACTGAAGCTTTCTTT
clone_size: NA; d_call: NA; j_call: TRBJ1-2; v_call: TRBV7-9; cdr3_aa: CASSQGPDRGYTF; cdr3_nt: TGTGCCAGCAGCCAGGGGCCCGATAGAGGCTACACCTTC
clone_size: NA; d_call: NA; j_call: TRBJ1-2; v_call: TRBV18; cdr3_aa: CASSSSGANYGYTF; cdr3_nt: TGTGCCAGCTCCTCTAGTGGCGCAAACTATGGCTACACCTTC
clone_size: NA; d_call: TRBD1; j_call: TRBJ1-2; v_call: TRBV11-2; cdr3_aa: CASSPWTGANYGYTF; cdr3_nt: TGTGCCAGCAGCCCCTGGACAGGAGCTAACTATGGCTACACCTTC
clone_size: few; d_call: NA; j_call: TRBJ1-5; v_call: TRBV4-3; cdr3_aa: CASSHVGLNQPQHF; cdr3_nt: TGCGCCAGCAGCCATGTCGGGTTAAATCAGCCCCAGCATTTT
clone_size: few; d_call: TRBD1; j_call: TRBJ1-5; v_call: TRBV19; cdr3_aa: CASSPWTGGGGQPQHF; cdr3_nt: TGTGCCAGTAGTCCTTGGACAGGGGGCGGTGGTCAGCCCCAGCATTTT
clone_size: NA; d_call: TRBD1; j_call: TRBJ2-7; v_call: TRBV29-1; cdr3_aa: CSDQPGQGAYEQYF; cdr3_nt: TGCAGCGATCAACCGGGACAGGGGGCCTACGAGCAGTACTTC
clone_size: NA; d_call: TRBD1; j_call: TRBJ2-4; v_call: TRBV10-1; cdr3_aa: CASSTGDGGNIQYF; cdr3_nt: TGCGCCAGTAGCACAGGGGATGGGGGAAACATTCAGTACTTC
clone_size: few; d_call: TRBD2; j_call: TRBJ2-1; v_call: TRBV7-2; cdr3_aa: CASSPNLSGRGNEQFF; cdr3_nt: TGTGCCAGCAGCCCAAACCTTAGCGGGAGGGGCAATGAGCAGTTCTTC
clone_size: NA; d_call: NA; j_call: TRBJ2-3; v_call: TRBV2; cdr3_aa: CASSPGLARTLERADTQYF; cdr3_nt: TGTGCCAGCAGCCCCGGGCTAGCGCGCACCCTCGAACGGGCAGATACGCAGTATTTT
clone_size: NA; d_call: TRBD1; j_call: TRBJ1-1; v_call: TRBV7-6; cdr3_aa: CASSSSDRKGTEAFF; cdr3_nt: TGTGCCAGCAGCTCATCGGACAGGAAAGGCACTGAAGCTTTCTTT
clone_size: many; d_call: NA; j_call: TRBJ2-4; v_call: TRBV4-3; cdr3_aa: CASSPDDRNIQYF; cdr3_nt: TGCGCCAGCAGCCCAGATGACAGGAACATTCAGTACTTC
clone_size: few; d_call: NA; j_call: TRBJ1-5; v_call: TRBV30; cdr3_aa: CAFRAASANSNQPQHF; cdr3_nt: TGTGCCTTCAGGGCCGCTTCGGCCAATAGCAATCAGCCCCAGCATTTT
clone_size: NA; d_call: NA; j_call: TRBJ1-5; v_call: TRBV6-5; cdr3_aa: CASSYTYTGSHQPQHF; cdr3_nt: TGTGCCAGCAGTTACACCTACACCGGGAGCCATCAGCCCCAGCATTTT
clone_size: NA; d_call: TRBD2; j_call: TRBJ2-7; v_call: TRBV28; cdr3_aa: CASSSGGYEQYF; cdr3_nt: TGTGCCAGCAGTTCGGGGGGCTACGAGCAGTACTTC
clone_size: NA; d_call: NA; j_call: TRBJ2-1; v_call: TRBV27; cdr3_aa: CASSFRGTSYNEQFF; cdr3_nt: TGTGCCAGCAGTTTTAGGGGGACATCCTACAATGAGCAGTTCTTC
clone_size: few; d_call: NA; j_call: TRBJ1-2; v_call: TRBV2; cdr3_aa: CASSEEWGYTF; cdr3_nt: TGTGCCAGCAGTGAGGAGTGGGGCTACACCTTC
clone_size: NA; d_call: NA; j_call: TRBJ2-2; v_call: TRBV5-6; cdr3_aa: CASSLFRVKDTGELFF; cdr3_nt: TGTGCCAGCAGCTTGTTCAGGGTTAAGGACACCGGGGAGCTGTTTTTT
clone_size: NA; d_call: NA; j_call: TRBJ2-5; v_call: TRBV7-3; cdr3_aa: CASSLTGVRFETQYF; cdr3_nt: TGTGCCAGCAGCTTAACAGGGGTTAGGTTTGAGACCCAGTACTTC
clone_size: few; d_call: TRBD2; j_call: TRBJ2-1; v_call: TRBV5-1; cdr3_aa: CASSLNLAGVSNEQFF; cdr3_nt: TGCGCCAGCAGCTTGAACCTAGCGGGAGTCTCCAATGAGCAGTTCTTC
clone_size: few; d_call: NA; j_call: TRBJ2-5; v_call: TRBV1; cdr3_aa: CTSNFGGGQETQYF; cdr3_nt: TGCACCAGCAATTTCGGGGGGGGTCAAGAGACCCAGTACTTC
clone_size: few; d_call: NA; j_call: TRBJ1-4; v_call: TRBV28; cdr3_aa: CASSRHQGNEKLFF; cdr3_nt: TGTGCCAGCAGTAGACACCAGGGGAATGAAAAACTGTTTTTT
clone_size: NA; d_call: NA; j_call: TRBJ1-2; v_call: TRBV5-4; cdr3_aa: CASSAGRGESYGYTF; cdr3_nt: TGTGCCAGCAGCGCCGGGAGGGGGGAAAGCTATGGCTACACCTTC
clone_size: NA; d_call: TRBD2; j_call: TRBJ2-1; v_call: TRBV29-1; cdr3_aa: CSVSTGGPGEQFF; cdr3_nt: TGCAGCGTATCTACGGGAGGGCCGGGTGAGCAGTTCTTC
clone_size: NA; d_call: NA; j_call: TRBJ2-3; v_call: TRBV19; cdr3_aa: CASSTGEGDTQYF; cdr3_nt: TGTGCCAGTAGTACAGGGGAGGGGGATACGCAGTATTTT
clone_size: few; d_call: NA; j_call: TRBJ2-6; v_call: TRBV12-5; cdr3_aa: CASGLSGVGANVLTF; cdr3_nt: TGTGCTAGTGGTTTGTCCGGGGTTGGGGCCAACGTCCTGACTTTC